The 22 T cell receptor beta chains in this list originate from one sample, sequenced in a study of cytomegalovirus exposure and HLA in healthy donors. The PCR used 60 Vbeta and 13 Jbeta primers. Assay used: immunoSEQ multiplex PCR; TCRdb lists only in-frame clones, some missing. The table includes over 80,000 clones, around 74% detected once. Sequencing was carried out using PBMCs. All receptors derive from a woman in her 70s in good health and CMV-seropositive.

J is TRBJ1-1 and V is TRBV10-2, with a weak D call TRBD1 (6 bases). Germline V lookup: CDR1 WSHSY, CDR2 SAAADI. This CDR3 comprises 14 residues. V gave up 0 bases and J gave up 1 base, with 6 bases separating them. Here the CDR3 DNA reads TGCGCCAGCAGTGAGTCCAGGGGGAACACTGAAGCTTTCTTT. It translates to CASSESRGNTEAFF.

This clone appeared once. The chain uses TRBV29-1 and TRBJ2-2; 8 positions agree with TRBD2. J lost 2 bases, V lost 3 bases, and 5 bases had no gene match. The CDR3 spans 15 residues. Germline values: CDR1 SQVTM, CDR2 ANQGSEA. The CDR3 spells CSVEGRGGNTGELFF. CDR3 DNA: TGCAGCGTTGAGGGTCGGGGGGGCAACACCGGGGAGCTGTTTTTT.

CDR3 sequence (DNA): TGCGCCAGCAGTGAGTCGACAGGCAGGGGGGAAAACATTCAGTACTTC. Protein product: CASSESTGRGENIQYF. The V and J genes are TRBV10-2 and TRBJ2-4; tentatively, D is TRBD1 (7 bases). Trimming took off 0 bases at V and 5 bases at J, with 14 bases between the two ends. The germline CDR1 and CDR2 sequences are WSHSY and SAAADI. The CDR3 contains 16 residues.

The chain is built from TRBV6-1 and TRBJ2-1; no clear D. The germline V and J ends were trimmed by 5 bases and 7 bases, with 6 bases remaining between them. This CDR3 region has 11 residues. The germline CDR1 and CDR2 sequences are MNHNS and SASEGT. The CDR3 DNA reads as TGTGCCAGCAGTCGGTTAAATGAGCAGTTCTTC. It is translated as CASSRLNEQFF.

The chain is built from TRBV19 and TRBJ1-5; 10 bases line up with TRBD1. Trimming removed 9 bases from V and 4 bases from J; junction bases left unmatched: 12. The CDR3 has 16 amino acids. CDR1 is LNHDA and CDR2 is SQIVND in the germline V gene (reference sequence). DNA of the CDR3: TGTGCCAGCAGTGGCCGAAGGACAGGGGGGAATCAGCCCCAGCATTTT. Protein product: CASSGRRTGGNQPQHF.

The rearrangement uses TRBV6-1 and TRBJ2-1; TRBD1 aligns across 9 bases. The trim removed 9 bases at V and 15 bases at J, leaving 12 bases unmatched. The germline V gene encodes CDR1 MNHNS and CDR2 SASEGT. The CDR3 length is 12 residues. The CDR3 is CASKYRDRAPFF. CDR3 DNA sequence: TGTGCCAGTAAATACCGGGACAGGGCCCCGTTCTTC.

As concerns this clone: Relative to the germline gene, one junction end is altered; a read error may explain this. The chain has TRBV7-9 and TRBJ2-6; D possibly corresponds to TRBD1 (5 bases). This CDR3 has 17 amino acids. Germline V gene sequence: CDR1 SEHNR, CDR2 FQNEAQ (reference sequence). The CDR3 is CSSSLGHLPSGANVLTF. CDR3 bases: TGTTCCAGCAGCCTAGGACACCTACCCTCTGGGGCCAACGTCCTGACTTTC.

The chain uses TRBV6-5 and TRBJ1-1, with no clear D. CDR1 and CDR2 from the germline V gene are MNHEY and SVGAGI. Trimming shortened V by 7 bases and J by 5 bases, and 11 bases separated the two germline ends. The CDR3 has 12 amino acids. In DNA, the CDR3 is TGTGCCAGCAACCTGCGGGGAACTGAAGCTTTCTTT. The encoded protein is CASNLRGTEAFF.

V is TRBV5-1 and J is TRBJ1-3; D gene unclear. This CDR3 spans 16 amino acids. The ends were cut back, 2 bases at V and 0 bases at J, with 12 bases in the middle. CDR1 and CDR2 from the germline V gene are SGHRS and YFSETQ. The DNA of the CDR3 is TGCGCCAGCAGCTTTGGCAGTTCCCTCTCTGGAAACACCATATATTTT. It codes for CASSFGSSLSGNTIYF.

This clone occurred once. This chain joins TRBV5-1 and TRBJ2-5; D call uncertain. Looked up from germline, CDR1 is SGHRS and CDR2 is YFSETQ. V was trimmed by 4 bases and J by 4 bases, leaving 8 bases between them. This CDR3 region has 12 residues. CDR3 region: CASSPLLETQYF. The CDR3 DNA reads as TGCGCCAGCAGCCCTCTCTTAGAGACCCAGTACTTC.

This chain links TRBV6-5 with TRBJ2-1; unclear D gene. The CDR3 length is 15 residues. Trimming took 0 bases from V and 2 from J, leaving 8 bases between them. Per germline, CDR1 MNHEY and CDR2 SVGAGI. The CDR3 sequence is CASSYSSLPYNEQFF. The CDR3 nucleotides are TGTGCCAGCAGTTACTCGTCCCTCCCCTACAATGAGCAGTTCTTC.

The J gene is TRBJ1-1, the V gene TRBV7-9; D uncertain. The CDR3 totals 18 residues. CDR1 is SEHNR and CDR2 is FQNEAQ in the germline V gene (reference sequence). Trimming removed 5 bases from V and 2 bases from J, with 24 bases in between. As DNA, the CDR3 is TGTGCCAGCAGCCCCCAGGTACGGCGACAAGGATTAAACACTGAAGCTTTCTTT. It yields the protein CASSPQVRRQGLNTEAFF. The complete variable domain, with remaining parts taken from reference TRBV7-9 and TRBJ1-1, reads DTGVSQNPRHKITKRGQNVTFRCDPISEHNRLYWYRQTLGQGPEFLTYFQNEAQLEKSRLLSDRFSAERPKGSFSTLEIQRTEQGDSAMYLCASSPQVRRQGLNTEAFFGQGTRLTVV.

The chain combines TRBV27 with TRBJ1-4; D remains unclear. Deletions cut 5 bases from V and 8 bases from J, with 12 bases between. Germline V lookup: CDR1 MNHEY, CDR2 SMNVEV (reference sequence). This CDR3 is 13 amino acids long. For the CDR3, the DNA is TGTGCCAGCAGTCCTCGGGGAAGGGAAAAACTGTTTTTT. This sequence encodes CASSPRGREKLFF.

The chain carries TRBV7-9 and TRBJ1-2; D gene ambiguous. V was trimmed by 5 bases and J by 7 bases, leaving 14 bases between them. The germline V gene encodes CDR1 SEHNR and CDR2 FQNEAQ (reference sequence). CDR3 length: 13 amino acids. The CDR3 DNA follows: TGTGCCAGCAGCCCCCTCGAGTCCGCTGGCTACACCTTC. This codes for CASSPLESAGYTF. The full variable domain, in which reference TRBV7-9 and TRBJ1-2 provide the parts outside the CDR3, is DTGVSQNPRHKITKRGQNVTFRCDPISEHNRLYWYRQTLGQGPEFLTYFQNEAQLEKSRLLSDRFSAERPKGSFSTLEIQRTEQGDSAMYLCASSPLESAGYTFGSGTRLTVV.

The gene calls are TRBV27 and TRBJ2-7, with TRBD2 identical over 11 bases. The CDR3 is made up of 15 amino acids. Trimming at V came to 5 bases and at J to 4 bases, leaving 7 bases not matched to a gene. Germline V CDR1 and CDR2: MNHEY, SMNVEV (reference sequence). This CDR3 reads CASSVTSGRVYEQYF. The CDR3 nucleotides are TGTGCCAGCAGTGTCACTAGCGGGAGAGTATACGAGCAGTACTTC.

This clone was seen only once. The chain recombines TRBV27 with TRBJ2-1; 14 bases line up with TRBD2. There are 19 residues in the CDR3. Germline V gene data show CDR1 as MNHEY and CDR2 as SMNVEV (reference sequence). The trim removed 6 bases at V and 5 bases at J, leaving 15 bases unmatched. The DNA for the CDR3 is TGTGCCAGCAGCCTCCTTACGCCGGGACTAGCGGGGGAGAACAATGAGCAGTTCTTC. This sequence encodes CASSLLTPGLAGENNEQFF.

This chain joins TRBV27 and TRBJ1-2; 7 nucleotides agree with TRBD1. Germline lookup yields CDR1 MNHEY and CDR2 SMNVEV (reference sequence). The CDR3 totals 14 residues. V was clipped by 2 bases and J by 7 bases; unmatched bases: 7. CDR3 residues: CASSLGQGDFGYTF. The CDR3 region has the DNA TGTGCCAGCAGTTTAGGGCAGGGGGATTTTGGCTACACCTTC.

Written as DNA, the CDR3 is TGTGCCAGCAGCTTGGCCGGGACAGGGAACTATGGCTACACCTTC. Translated, it gives CASSLAGTGNYGYTF. The V call is TRBV5-6, the J call TRBJ1-2, with 9 bases aligning to TRBD1. The CDR3 is 15 amino acids. Germline V lookup: CDR1 SGHDT, CDR2 YYEEEE. The V and J ends lost 0 bases and 2 bases, in that order; junction bases with no gene match: 2.

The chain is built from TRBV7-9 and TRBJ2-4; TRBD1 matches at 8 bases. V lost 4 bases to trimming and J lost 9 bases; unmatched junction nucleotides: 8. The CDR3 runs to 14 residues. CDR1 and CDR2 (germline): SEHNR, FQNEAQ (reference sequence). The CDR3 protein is CASSSTGGRGIQYF. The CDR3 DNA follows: TGTGCCAGCAGCTCAACAGGGGGTCGAGGCATTCAGTACTTC. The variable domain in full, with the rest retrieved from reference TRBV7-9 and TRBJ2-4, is DTGVSQNPRHKITKRGQNVTFRCDPISEHNRLYWYRQTLGQGPEFLTYFQNEAQLEKSRLLSDRFSAERPKGSFSTLEIQRTEQGDSAMYLCASSSTGGRGIQYFGAGTRLSVL.

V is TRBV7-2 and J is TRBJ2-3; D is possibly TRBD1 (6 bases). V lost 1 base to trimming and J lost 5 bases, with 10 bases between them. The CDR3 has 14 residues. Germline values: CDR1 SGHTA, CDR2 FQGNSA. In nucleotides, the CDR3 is TGTGCCAGCAGCTTAGGTTCAGGGGTAGATACGCAGTATTTT. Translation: CASSLGSGVDTQYF.

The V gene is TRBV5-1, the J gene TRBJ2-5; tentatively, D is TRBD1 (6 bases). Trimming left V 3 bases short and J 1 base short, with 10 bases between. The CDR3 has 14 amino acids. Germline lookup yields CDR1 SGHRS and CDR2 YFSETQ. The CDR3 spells CASSSTGLQETQYF. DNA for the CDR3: TGCGCCAGCAGCTCCACAGGGCTCCAAGAGACCCAGTACTTC.

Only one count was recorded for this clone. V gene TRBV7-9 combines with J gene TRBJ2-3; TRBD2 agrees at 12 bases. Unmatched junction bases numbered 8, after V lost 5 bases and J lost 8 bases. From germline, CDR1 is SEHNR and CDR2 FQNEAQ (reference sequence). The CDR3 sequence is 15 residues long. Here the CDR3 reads CASSATSGSSGTQYF. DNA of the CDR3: TGTGCCAGCAGCGCGACTAGCGGGAGTTCCGGTACGCAGTATTTT.